Listed here is a single T cell receptor beta chain. Its antigen is not identified. With a J-beta primer mix and a sample-barcoded 5' primer, a second PCR ran about 7 to 11 cycles. A template-switch adaptor containing 12 random nucleotides labeled each cDNA molecule. One entry per CDR3 protein, called by TCRdb with MiXCR from the 5' RACE reads. The profile shows over 1,500,000 distinct CDR3 sequences, around 40% of them singletons. Germline CDR1 is SGHDN and CDR2 is FVKESK. This CDR3 contains 17 residues. V was trimmed by 4 bases and J by 0 bases, leaving 16 bases between them. These data belong to a study of blood T cells in healthy people across ages. General study findings and limits: Unknown CMV status may confound age-related changes in expanded clones.

V usage is TRBV14 and J usage is TRBJ2-1; a possible D gene is TRBD2 (6 bases). The sequenced sample was blood. The TCR comes from a human donor in good health. This CDR3 reads CASSPPLGRPSYNEQFF. The CDR3 DNA sequence: TGTGCCAGCAGCCCCCCTCTGGGGAGGCCCTCCTACAATGAGCAGTTCTTC.